The 21 T cell receptor beta chains below come from one sample, sequenced in a study of radiation and T cells in renal cell carcinoma (dated by TCRdb to the early 2020s). Explained via the paper, the time point label denotes: blood 2 weeks post-SBRT. According to the study, the label for this sample's treatment or condition signals: 15 Gy SBRT to primary tumor, nephrectomy 4 weeks later. Libraries were made using the immunoSEQ multiplex PCR assay. The table was pulled from immuneACCESS by TCRdb, which kept in-frame rearrangements only. Such tables lose some clones; where checked, under half of the loss comes from unresolved V genes, and the rest has no known cause. Here the sample has fewer than 90,000 clones; approximately 86% occur a single time. Approximately 24% of the sample rests with the top ten. The sample consisted of blood, taken from a patient whose treatment included radiotherapy and nephrectomy. These receptors all come from a woman in her fifties or sixties with renal cell carcinoma.

The genes are TRBV20-1 and TRBJ2-7; D is unclear. V was shortened by 3 bases and J by 8 bases, with 11 bases between the two germline ends. CDR1 and CDR2 (germline): DFQATT, SNEGSKA (reference sequence). The CDR3 runs to 11 residues. The CDR3, as DNA: TGCAGTGCTAGGAACCAGCCCCAGCAGTACTTC. This encodes CSARNQPQQYF.

The V call is TRBV5-4, the J call TRBJ2-5; D ambiguous. Germline V gives CDR1 SGHNT, CDR2 YYREEE (reference sequence). CDR3 length: 16 residues. With 2 bases removed from V and 5 bases from J, the gap between germline ends came to 19 bases. The CDR3 spells CASSFSWAEHRETQYF. CDR3 DNA: TGTGCCAGCAGCTTTTCTTGGGCGGAACATAGGGAGACCCAGTACTTC.

J is TRBJ2-7 and V is TRBV7-2, with D perhaps matching TRBD1 (6 bases). The CDR3 has 14 residues. Trimming left V 3 bases short and J 7 bases short, with 16 bases between. The germline CDR1 and CDR2 sequences are SGHTA and FQGNSA. CDR3 sequence reads: CASSLGHHLREQYF. The CDR3, as DNA: TGTGCCAGCAGCTTGGGACACCACTTAAGAGAGCAGTACTTC.

V and J are TRBV28 and TRBJ1-2; a weak D match, TRBD1 (6 bases). CDR1 is MDHEN and CDR2 is SYDVKM in the germline V gene. CDR3 size: 15 residues. Trimming took 1 base from V and 2 from J, leaving 11 bases between them. CDR3 nucleotides: TGTGCCAGCAGTTTATCAGGGGCCCTAAACTATGGCTACACCTTC. This translates into CASSLSGALNYGYTF.

This rearrangement joins TRBV4-1 to TRBJ2-7; TRBD2 matches at 7 bases. Trimming removed 0 bases from V and 3 bases from J; junction bases left unmatched: 14. This CDR3 contains 18 residues. The V gene's germline CDR1 is MGHRA and CDR2 YSYEKL. The CDR3 sequence is CASSQESAWSGEGYEQYF. The CDR3, as DNA: TGCGCCAGCAGCCAAGAGTCGGCGTGGAGCGGGGAAGGCTACGAGCAGTACTTC.

The V and J genes are TRBV28 and TRBJ2-6; 10 nucleotides agree with TRBD1. Germline V gene lookup returns CDR1 MDHEN and CDR2 SYDVKM. The CDR3 is 17 residues long. V shed 5 bases and J 2 bases; nucleotides not matched to a gene: 6. The CDR3 loop reads CASSNGQGGTGANVLTF. The CDR3, as DNA: TGTGCCAGCAGTAACGGACAGGGGGGCACTGGGGCCAACGTCCTGACTTTC.

J is TRBJ2-3 and V is TRBV7-2; 9 bases match TRBD2. Trimming took 5 bases from V and 6 from J; bases not matched to a gene: 6. CDR1 and CDR2 (germline): SGHTA, FQGNSA. The CDR3 consists of 14 residues. The CDR3 protein is CASSPGLADDTQYF. CDR3 bases: TGTGCCAGCAGCCCGGGACTAGCAGACGATACGCAGTATTTT.

The sample holds one count of this clone. The chain couples TRBV4-2 to TRBJ2-2; the match to TRBD2 covers 8 bases. Losses at the gene ends were 4 bases for V and 7 bases for J; bases not matched to a gene: 2. CDR1 and CDR2 from the germline V gene are LGHNA and YNFKEQ. There are 13 residues in the CDR3. This CDR3 is CASSRTSGGELFF. CDR3 DNA sequence: TGTGCCAGCAGCCGCACTAGCGGCGGGGAGCTGTTTTTT.

The chain uses TRBV4-1 and TRBJ2-1, with D maybe TRBD2 (6 bases). Deletions cut 5 bases from V and 5 bases from J, with 19 bases between. Germline V gives CDR1 MGHRA, CDR2 YSYEKL. The CDR3 has 16 residues. This CDR3 is CASSAPGSQTDNEQFF. The DNA for the CDR3 is TGCGCCAGCAGCGCCCCCGGGAGCCAGACAGACAATGAGCAGTTCTTC.

V usage is TRBV5-4 and J usage is TRBJ2-5; D gene ambiguous. Germline V lookup: CDR1 SGHNT, CDR2 YYREEE (reference sequence). Trimming took off 6 bases at V and 3 bases at J, with 12 bases between the two ends. This CDR3 has 13 residues. The CDR3 protein is CASKSAIEETQYF. In DNA form, the CDR3 reads TGTGCCAGCAAGTCGGCTATTGAAGAGACCCAGTACTTC.

This sequence joins TRBV5-1 and TRBJ2-3, with TRBD2 identical over 9 bases. The CDR3 covers 17 residues. CDR1 and CDR2 (germline): SGHRS, YFSETQ. V shed 5 bases and J 2 bases; nucleotides not matched to a gene: 12. The CDR3 region has the DNA TGCGCCAGCAGTCTCGGGGCCCTAGCGGGAAACACAGATACGCAGTATTTT. Translated: CASSLGALAGNTDTQYF.

The CDR3 DNA reads as TGCGCCAGCAGCTTGGGGGCCAGGGCTAATGAAAAACTGTTTTTT. It yields the protein CASSLGARANEKLFF. V usage is TRBV5-1 and J usage is TRBJ1-4, with D perhaps TRBD1 (5 bases). With 0 bases removed from V and 3 bases from J, the gap between germline ends came to 9 bases. The CDR3 totals 15 residues. Germline assignment: CDR1 SGHRS and CDR2 YFSETQ.

The rearrangement joins TRBV5-1 to TRBJ2-1; 11 bases match TRBD2. Trimming removed 6 bases from V and 9 bases from J; junction bases left unmatched: 11. This CDR3 spans 15 amino acids. Germline V CDR1 and CDR2: SGHRS, YFSETQ. CDR3: CASNWGELAGAEQFF. The CDR3 coding sequence is TGCGCCAGCAATTGGGGGGAACTAGCGGGAGCTGAGCAGTTCTTC.

This clone has only a few counts. V usage is TRBV28 and J usage is TRBJ1-2; D remains unclear. The length of the CDR3 is 13 residues. Germline V gene lookup returns CDR1 MDHEN and CDR2 SYDVKM. Trimming left V 6 bases short and J 6 bases short, with 14 bases between. CDR3 sequence reads: CASSRRSGNGYTF. CDR3 bases: TGTGCCAGCAGCCGTCGTTCAGGAAATGGCTACACCTTC.

The rearrangement uses TRBV25-1 and TRBJ1-3; D not certain. Germline V gene lookup returns CDR1 MGHDK and CDR2 SYGVNS. The CDR3 covers 12 residues. Trimming took 2 bases from V and 6 from J, leaving 5 bases between them. CDR3 residues: CASSEPQNTIYF. The DNA of the CDR3 is TGTGCCAGCAGTGAACCCCAAAACACCATATATTTT.

The chain combines TRBV7-2 with TRBJ2-3; 10 nucleotides agree with TRBD1. The CDR3 is 14 residues long. CDR1 SGHTA and CDR2 FQGNSA come from the germline V gene. Trimming took 7 bases from V and 3 from J; bases not matched to a gene: 4. The CDR3: CASKRQGATDTQYF. The CDR3 DNA sequence: TGTGCCAGCAAACGACAGGGGGCAACAGATACGCAGTATTTT. The whole variable domain, remainder taken from reference TRBV7-2 and TRBJ2-3, is GAGVSQSPSNKVTEKGKDVELRCDPISGHTALYWYRQSLGQGLEFLIYFQGNSAPDKSGLPSDRFSAERTGGSVSTLTIQRTQQEDSAVYLCASKRQGATDTQYFGPGTRLTVL.

The V call is TRBV7-2, the J call TRBJ2-3; D unresolved. Germline V gives CDR1 SGHTA, CDR2 FQGNSA. V was pared by 1 base and J by 0 bases, with 8 bases between. The CDR3 loop spans 15 amino acids. The CDR3 DNA reads as TGTGCCAGCAGCTTAGGGGGAATTAGCACAGATACGCAGTATTTT. It codes for CASSLGGISTDTQYF.

This chain uses TRBV5-1 with TRBJ2-5, with TRBD2 identical over 10 bases. The CDR3 runs 17 residues. CDR1 SGHRS and CDR2 YFSETQ come from the germline V gene. V gave up 4 bases and J gave up 5 bases; unmatched junction bases: 14. CDR3 loop: CASSPRTSGARWETQYF. In nucleotides, the CDR3 is TGCGCCAGCAGCCCAAGGACTAGCGGAGCTAGGTGGGAGACCCAGTACTTC. Full variable domain (missing parts from reference TRBV5-1 and TRBJ2-5): KAGVTQTPRYLIKTRGQQVTLSCSPISGHRSVSWYQQTPGQGLQFLFEYFSETQRNKGNFPGRFSGRQFSNSRSEMNVSTLELGDSALYLCASSPRTSGARWETQYFGPGTRLLVL.

This chain connects TRBV2 to TRBJ1-1; D may be TRBD1 (6 bases). This CDR3 region has 15 residues. Germline V lookup: CDR1 SNHLY, CDR2 FYNNEI. Trimming left V 6 bases short and J 4 bases short, with 18 bases between. CDR3 nucleotide sequence: TGTGCCAGCAGCCTGAGGGGGGGCGAGGGCACTGAAGCTTTCTTT. It codes for CASSLRGGEGTEAFF.

J is TRBJ2-1 and V is TRBV18; 9 bases match TRBD1. The germline V gene has CDR1 KGHSH and CDR2 LQKENI. The CDR3 spans 15 residues. Losses at the gene ends were 6 bases for V and 2 bases for J; bases not matched to a gene: 5. The CDR3 protein is CASSLTGGTYNEQFF. The CDR3 nucleotides read TGTGCCAGCTCGTTAACAGGGGGCACCTACAATGAGCAGTTCTTC.

CDR3 nucleotides: TGTGCCAGCAGTGAAATTATTTCCGGGCGCTATGGCTACACCTTC. This sequence encodes CASSEIISGRYGYTF. The chain couples TRBV25-1 to TRBJ1-2, with D unresolved. Germline CDR1 is MGHDK and CDR2 is SYGVNS. Trimming took off 2 bases at V and 4 bases at J, with 14 bases between the two ends. This CDR3 is built from 15 residues.